The clone carrying this T cell receptor (beta chain) turned up a few times. What it binds is unknown. This specimen belongs to a study of CD8+ T cells in alopecia areata. Turning to the study itself: Those treated were given oral tofacitinib at 5 to 10 mg twice daily. Study outcomes and limitations: Shared TCR sequences were less clear between patients than in mice, possibly partly from HLA diversity. Resident alphabeta T cells of normal skin are also sequenced in scalp samples.

V lost 4 bases, J lost 2 bases, and 20 bases lay in between. The germline CDR1 and CDR2 sequences are SEHNR and FQNEAQ (reference sequence). This CDR3 region has 17 residues. Isolation of CD4+ and CD8+ T cells from PBMCs was achieved by sorting. Following extraction, RNA underwent reverse transcription to cDNA, which served as the sequencing template. Generated by immunoSEQ multiplex PCR, the TCRdb table keeps only in-frame clones and is missing some. This table holds over 50,000 clones, about half found once. This chain uses TRBV7-9 with TRBJ2-5; the D call may be TRBD1 or TRBD2 (5 bases each). This TCR was recovered from a human donor with alopecia areata. Sequenced here: CD8+ T cells sorted from blood, sampled at week 0. The CDR3, as DNA: TGTGCCAGCAGCTCCAGGGACGTAGGTCAAGGGCAAGAGACCCAGTACTTC. It translates to CASSSRDVGQGQETQYF. Full variable domain (remainder filled in from reference TRBV7-9 and TRBJ2-5): DTGVSQNPRHKITKRGQNVTFRCDPISEHNRLYWYRQTLGQGPEFLTYFQNEAQLEKSRLLSDRFSAERPKGSFSTLEIQRTEQGDSAMYLCASSSRDVGQGQETQYFGPGTRLLVL.